The entry below gives a single TCR beta chain sequence along with its context. Its antigen is unknown. The data were obtained in a study of cytomegalovirus exposure and HLA in healthy donors. CDR3 length equals 15 residues. Germline CDR1 is SGDLS and CDR2 is YYNGEE. J was trimmed by 10 bases and V by 0 bases; bases with no gene match: 6. The study's findings and limits: A missense variant in DCLRE1C was later tied to TCR beta V- and J-gene trimming.

PCR amplification relied on 60 Vbeta primers (plus 13 Jbeta primers). Produced via immunoSEQ multiplex PCR; TCRdb's table is partial and in-frame only. In the table there are some 70,000 clones, about 88% of which are singletons. The clonotype originates from a woman between 50 and 59 years old in good health and CMV-seronegative. The sample taken for sequencing was PBMCs. The chain is built from TRBV9 and TRBJ2-1, with 11 bases lining up with TRBD2. The CDR3 DNA sequence: TGTGCCAGCAGCGTAGATGGGACTAGCGGTCGGGAGCAGTTCTTC. Translated: CASSVDGTSGREQFF.